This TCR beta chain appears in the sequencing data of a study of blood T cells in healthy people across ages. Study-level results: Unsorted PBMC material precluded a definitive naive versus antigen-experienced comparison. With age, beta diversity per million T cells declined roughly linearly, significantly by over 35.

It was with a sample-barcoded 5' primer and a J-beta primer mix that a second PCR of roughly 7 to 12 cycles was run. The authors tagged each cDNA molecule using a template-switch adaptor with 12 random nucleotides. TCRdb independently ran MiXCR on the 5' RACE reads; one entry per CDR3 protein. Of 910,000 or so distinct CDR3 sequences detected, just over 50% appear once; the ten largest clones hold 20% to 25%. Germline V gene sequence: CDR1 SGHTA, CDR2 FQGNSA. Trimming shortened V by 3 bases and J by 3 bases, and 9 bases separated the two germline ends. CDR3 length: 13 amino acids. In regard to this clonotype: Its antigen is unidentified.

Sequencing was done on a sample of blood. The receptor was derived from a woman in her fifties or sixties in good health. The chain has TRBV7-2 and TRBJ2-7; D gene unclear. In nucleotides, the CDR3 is TGTGCCAGCAGCTTCTTTGACGGCTACGAGCAGTACTTC. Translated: CASSFFDGYEQYF.